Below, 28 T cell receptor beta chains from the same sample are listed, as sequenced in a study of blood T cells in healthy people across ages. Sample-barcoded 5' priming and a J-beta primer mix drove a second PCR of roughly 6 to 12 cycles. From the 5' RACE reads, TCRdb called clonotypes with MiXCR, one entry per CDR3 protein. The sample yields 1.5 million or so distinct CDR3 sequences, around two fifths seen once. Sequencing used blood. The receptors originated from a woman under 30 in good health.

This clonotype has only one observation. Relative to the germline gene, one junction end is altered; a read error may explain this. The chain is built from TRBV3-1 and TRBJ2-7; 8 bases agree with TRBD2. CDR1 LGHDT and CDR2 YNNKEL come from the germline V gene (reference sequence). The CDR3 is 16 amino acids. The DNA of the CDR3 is TGTGCCCGCAGCCCGCAGGTCAGCGGGAGTTTCTACGAGCAGTACTTC. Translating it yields CARSPQVSGSFYEQYF.

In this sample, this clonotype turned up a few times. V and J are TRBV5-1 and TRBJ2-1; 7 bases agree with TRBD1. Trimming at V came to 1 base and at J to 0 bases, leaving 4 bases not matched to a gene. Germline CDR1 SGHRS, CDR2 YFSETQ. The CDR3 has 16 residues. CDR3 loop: CASSLNRGSSYNEQFF. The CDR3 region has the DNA TGCGCCAGCAGCTTGAACAGGGGTAGCTCCTACAATGAGCAGTTCTTC. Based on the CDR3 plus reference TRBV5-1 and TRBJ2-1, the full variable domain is KAGVTQTPRYLIKTRGQQVTLSCSPISGHRSVSWYQQTPGQGLQFLFEYFSETQRNKGNFPGRFSGRQFSNSRSEMNVSTLELGDSALYLCASSLNRGSSYNEQFFGPGTRLTVL.

This chain's CDR3 is CSAQRQGRNQPQHF. The CDR3 DNA is TGCAGTGCTCAAAGACAGGGGCGCAATCAGCCCCAGCATTTT. The chain is built from TRBV20-1 and TRBJ1-5; TRBD1 agrees at 8 bases. Trimming at V came to 5 bases and at J to 2 bases, leaving 5 bases not matched to a gene. The germline gives CDR1 DFQATT, CDR2 SNEGSKA (reference sequence). The CDR3 runs 14 residues.

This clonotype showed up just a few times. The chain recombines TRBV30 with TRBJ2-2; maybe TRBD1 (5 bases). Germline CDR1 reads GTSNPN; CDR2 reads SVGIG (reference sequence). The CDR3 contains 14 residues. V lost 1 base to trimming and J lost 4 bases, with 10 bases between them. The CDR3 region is CAWSEGLGTGELFF. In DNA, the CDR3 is TGTGCCTGGAGTGAGGGGCTCGGCACCGGGGAGCTGTTTTTT.

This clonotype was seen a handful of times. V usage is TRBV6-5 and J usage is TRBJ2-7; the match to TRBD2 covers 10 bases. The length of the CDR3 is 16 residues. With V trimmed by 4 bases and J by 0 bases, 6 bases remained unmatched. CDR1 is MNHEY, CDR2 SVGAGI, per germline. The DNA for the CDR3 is TGTGCCAGCAGTTGGACTAGCGGACCTAGCTCCTACGAGCAGTACTTC. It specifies CASSWTSGPSSYEQYF.

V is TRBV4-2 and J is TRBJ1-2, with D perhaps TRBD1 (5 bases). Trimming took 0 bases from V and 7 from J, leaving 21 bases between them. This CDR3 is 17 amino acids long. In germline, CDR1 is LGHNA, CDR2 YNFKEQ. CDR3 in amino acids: CASSQDLGGSGKSGYTF. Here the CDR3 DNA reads TGTGCCAGCAGCCAAGATTTGGGGGGATCAGGGAAATCTGGCTACACCTTC.

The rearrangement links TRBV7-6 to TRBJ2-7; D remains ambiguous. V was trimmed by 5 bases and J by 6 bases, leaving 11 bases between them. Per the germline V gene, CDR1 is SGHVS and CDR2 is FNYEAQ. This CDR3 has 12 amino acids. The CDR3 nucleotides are TGTGCCAGCAGCCCCTCGGACCGCGAGCAGTACTTC. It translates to CASSPSDREQYF.

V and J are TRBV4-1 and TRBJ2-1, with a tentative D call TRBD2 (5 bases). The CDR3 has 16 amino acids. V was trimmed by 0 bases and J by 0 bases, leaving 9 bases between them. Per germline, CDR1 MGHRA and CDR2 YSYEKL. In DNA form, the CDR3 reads TGCGCCAGCAGCCAAGATAAGCGGAGCTCCTACAATGAGCAGTTCTTC. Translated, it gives CASSQDKRSSYNEQFF.

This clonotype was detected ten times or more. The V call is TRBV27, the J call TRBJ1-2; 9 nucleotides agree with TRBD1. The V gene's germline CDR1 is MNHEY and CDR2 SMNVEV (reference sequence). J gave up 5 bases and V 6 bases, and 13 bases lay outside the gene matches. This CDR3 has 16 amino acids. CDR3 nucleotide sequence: TGTGCCAGCAGCCCCTGGGGGACAGGGACCCCATATGGCTACACCTTC. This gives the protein CASSPWGTGTPYGYTF.

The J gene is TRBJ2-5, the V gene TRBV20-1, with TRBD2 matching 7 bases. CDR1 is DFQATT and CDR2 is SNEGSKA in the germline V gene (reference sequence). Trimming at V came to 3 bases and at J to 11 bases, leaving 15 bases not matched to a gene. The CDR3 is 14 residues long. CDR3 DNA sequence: TGCAGTGCTAGCATGAGGGAGGGCCGCAATGAGCAGTACTTC. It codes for CSASMREGRNEQYF.

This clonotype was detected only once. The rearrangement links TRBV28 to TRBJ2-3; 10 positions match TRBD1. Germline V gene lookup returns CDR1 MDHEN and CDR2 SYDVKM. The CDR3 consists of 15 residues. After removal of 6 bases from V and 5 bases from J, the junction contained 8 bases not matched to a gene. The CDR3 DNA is TGTGCCAGCAGGACAGGGGGCGTGGGGCTAGATACGCAGTATTTT. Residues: CASRTGGVGLDTQYF.

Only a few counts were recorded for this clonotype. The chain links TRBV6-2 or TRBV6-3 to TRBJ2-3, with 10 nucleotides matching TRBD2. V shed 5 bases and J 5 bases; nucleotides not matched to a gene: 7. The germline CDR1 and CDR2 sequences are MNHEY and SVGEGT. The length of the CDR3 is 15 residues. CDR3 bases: TGTGCCAGCAGTCCAGCGGGAGGGGCGGGAGATACGCAGTATTTT. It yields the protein CASSPAGGAGDTQYF.

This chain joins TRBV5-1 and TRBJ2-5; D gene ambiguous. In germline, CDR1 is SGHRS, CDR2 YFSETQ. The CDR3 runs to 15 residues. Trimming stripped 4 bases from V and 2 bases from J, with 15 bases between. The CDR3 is CASSPVSPPQETQYF. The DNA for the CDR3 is TGCGCCAGCAGCCCGGTGAGTCCCCCGCAAGAGACCCAGTACTTC.

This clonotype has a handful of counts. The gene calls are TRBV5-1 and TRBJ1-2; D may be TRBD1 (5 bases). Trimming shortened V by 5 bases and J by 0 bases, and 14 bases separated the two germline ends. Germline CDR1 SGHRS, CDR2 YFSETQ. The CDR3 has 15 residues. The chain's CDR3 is CASSPSGGSNYGYTF. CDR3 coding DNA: TGCGCCAGCAGTCCCTCGGGGGGGTCTAACTATGGCTACACCTTC.

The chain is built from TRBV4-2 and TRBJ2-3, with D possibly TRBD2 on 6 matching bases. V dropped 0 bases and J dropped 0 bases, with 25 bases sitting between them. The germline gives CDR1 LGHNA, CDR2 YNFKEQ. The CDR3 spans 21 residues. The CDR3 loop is CASSQEKKGLPTATSTDTQYF. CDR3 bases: TGTGCCAGCAGCCAAGAAAAAAAGGGACTCCCTACAGCTACTAGCACAGATACGCAGTATTTT.

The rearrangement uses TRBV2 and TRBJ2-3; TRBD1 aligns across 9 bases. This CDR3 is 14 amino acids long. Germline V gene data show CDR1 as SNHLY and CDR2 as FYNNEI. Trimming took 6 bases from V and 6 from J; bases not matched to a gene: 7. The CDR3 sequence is CASSGQGSSDTQYF. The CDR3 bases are TGTGCCAGCAGCGGACAGGGGTCATCGGATACGCAGTATTTT.

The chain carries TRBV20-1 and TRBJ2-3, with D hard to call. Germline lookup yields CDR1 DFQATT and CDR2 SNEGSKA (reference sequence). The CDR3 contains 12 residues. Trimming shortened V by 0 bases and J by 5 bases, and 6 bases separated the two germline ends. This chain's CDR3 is CSARESRDTQYF. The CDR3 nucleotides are TGCAGTGCTAGAGAAAGTCGAGATACGCAGTATTTT.

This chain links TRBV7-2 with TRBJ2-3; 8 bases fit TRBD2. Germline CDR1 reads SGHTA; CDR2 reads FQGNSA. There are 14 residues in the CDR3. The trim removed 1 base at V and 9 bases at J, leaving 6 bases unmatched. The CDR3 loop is CASSLDSSGLTQYF. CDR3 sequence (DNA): TGTGCCAGCAGCTTAGATTCTAGCGGGTTGACGCAGTATTTT.

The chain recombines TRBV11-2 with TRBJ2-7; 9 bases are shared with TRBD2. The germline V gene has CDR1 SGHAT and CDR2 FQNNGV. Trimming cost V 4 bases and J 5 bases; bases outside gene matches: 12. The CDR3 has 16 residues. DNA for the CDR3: TGTGCCAGCAGCTGGAGAACCGGGACTAGCAGCCACGAGCAGTACTTC. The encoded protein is CASSWRTGTSSHEQYF.

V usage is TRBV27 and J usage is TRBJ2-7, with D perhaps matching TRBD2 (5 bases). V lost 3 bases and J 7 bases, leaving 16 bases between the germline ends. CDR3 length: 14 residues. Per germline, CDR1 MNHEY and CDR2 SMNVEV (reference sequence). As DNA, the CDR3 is TGTGCCAGCAGTTTTAGCCTAGCTCCCAATGAGCAGTACTTC. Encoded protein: CASSFSLAPNEQYF.

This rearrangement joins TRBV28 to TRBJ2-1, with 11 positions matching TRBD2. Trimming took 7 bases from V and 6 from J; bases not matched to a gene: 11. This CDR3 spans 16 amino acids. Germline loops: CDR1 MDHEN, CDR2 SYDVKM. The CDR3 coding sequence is TGTGCCAGCAATTCGTTTAGCGGGGGGGGACTCAATGAGCAGTTCTTC. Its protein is CASNSFSGGGLNEQFF.

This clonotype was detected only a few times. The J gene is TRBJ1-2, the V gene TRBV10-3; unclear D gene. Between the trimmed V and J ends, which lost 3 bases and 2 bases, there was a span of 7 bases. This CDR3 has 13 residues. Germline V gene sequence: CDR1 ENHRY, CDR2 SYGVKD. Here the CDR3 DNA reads TGTGCCATCAGTGACTACAAAAACTATGGCTACACCTTC. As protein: CAISDYKNYGYTF.

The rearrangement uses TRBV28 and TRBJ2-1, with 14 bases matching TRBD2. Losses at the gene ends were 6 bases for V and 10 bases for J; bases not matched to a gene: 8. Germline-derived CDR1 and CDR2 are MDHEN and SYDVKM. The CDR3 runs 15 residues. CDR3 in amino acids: CASSLSGTSGGEQFF. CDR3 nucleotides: TGTGCCAGCAGCCTGAGCGGGACTAGCGGGGGCGAGCAGTTCTTC.

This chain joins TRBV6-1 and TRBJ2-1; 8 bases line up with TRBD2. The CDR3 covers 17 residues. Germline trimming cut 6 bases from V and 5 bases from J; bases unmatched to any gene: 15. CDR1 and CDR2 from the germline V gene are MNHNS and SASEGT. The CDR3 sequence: CASSTVTGLVINNEQFF. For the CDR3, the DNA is TGTGCCAGCAGCACCGTTACGGGACTAGTAATAAACAATGAGCAGTTCTTC.

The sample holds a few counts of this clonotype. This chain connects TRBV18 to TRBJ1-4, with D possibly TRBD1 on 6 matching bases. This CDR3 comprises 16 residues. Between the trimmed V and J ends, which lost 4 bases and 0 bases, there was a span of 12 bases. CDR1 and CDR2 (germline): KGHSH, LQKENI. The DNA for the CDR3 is TGTGCCAGCTCACTGTGGACAGAAGCAACTAATGAAAAACTGTTTTTT. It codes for CASSLWTEATNEKLFF.

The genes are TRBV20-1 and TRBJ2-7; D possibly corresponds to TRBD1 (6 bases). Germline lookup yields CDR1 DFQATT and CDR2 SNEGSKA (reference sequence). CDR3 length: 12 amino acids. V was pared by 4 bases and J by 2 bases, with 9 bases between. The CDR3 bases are TGCAGTGCTAAACGGGACACCTACGAGCAGTACTTC. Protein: CSAKRDTYEQYF.

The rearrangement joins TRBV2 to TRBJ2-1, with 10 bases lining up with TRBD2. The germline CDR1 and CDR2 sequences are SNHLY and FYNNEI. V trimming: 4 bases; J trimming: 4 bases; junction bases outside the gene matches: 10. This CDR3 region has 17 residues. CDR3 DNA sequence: TGTGCCAGCAGTGGCGGACTAGCGGATCCTACATACAATGAGCAGTTCTTC. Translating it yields CASSGGLADPTYNEQFF. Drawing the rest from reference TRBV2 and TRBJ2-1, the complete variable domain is EPEVTQTPSHQVTQMGQEVILRCVPISNHLYFYWYRQILGQKVEFLVSFYNNEISEKSEIFDDQFSVERPDGSNFTLKIRSTKLEDSAMYFCASSGGLADPTYNEQFFGPGTRLTVL.

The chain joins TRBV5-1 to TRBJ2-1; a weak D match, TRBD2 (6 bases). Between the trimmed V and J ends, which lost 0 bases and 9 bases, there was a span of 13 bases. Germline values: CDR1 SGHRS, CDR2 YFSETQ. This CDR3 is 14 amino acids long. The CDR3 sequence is CASSLAGGIGEQFF. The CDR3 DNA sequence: TGCGCCAGCAGCTTGGCCGGCGGGATCGGTGAGCAGTTCTTC.